This TCR beta chain was identified in a study of long-term antiretroviral therapy in people with HIV. Running of the v3.0 immunoSEQ assay took place at survey level. Sequencing used immunoSEQ multiplex PCR; TCRdb keeps in-frame clones, though not all of them. This table holds about 33,000 clones, more than 60% found once. This TCR was sampled from a woman in her fifties or sixties with HIV. The sample was unsorted PBMCs, taken 2 years after starting antiretroviral therapy.

DNA of the CDR3: TGTGCCAGCAGTCCACAGGACACGGTGGTGGGCTACACCTTC. Protein: CASSPQDTVVGYTF. The chain is built from TRBV28 and TRBJ1-2; perhaps TRBD1 as D (5 bases). The germline CDR1 and CDR2 sequences are MDHEN and SYDVKM. Trimming cost V 5 bases and J 8 bases, with 18 bases left between them. This CDR3 is built from 14 residues.